The next 8 T cell receptor beta chains were all read from a single sample in a study of early T cells in non-severe SARS-CoV-2 infection. A single record per CDR3 protein comes from TCRdb applying MiXCR to the 5' RACE reads. Here the sample spans roughly 66,000 distinct CDR3 sequences, approximately 10% being singletons. Sequencing was carried out using whole blood. The receptors originated from an adult who was a healthcare worker with PCR-confirmed SARS-CoV-2 infection or an uninfected control (not recorded which).

The chain joins TRBV11-2 to TRBJ2-5; no clear D gene. From germline, CDR1 is SGHAT and CDR2 FQNNGV. V was shortened by 1 base and J by 5 bases, with 14 bases between the two germline ends. CDR3 length: 15 amino acids. CDR3 sequence: CASSLGTTMGETQYF. The CDR3, as DNA: TGTGCCAGCAGCTTAGGAACTACCATGGGGGAGACCCAGTACTTC. Filled out from reference TRBV11-2 and TRBJ2-5, the complete variable domain reads EAGVAQSPRYKIIEKRQSVAFWCNPISGHATLYWYQQILGQGPKLLIQFQNNGVVDDSQLPKDRFSAERLKGVDSTLKIQPAKLEDSAVYLCASSLGTTMGETQYFGPGTRLLVL.

This clonotype was seen a handful of times. The V call is TRBV20-1, the J call TRBJ2-1; D may match TRBD1 or TRBD2 (6 bases each). Germline CDR1 is DFQATT and CDR2 is SNEGSKA (reference sequence). The CDR3 totals 19 residues. V was clipped by 2 bases and J by 0 bases, with 23 bases between them. The CDR3 region is CSARLRDTHPRSSYNEQFF. As DNA, the CDR3 is TGCAGTGCTAGACTGCGGGACACCCATCCCAGAAGCTCCTACAATGAGCAGTTCTTC.

This clonotype was counted at least ten times. This chain uses TRBV19 with TRBJ1-5, with D possibly TRBD1 on 5 matching bases. This CDR3 comprises 14 residues. Germline values: CDR1 LNHDA, CDR2 SQIVND (reference sequence). V dropped 8 bases and J dropped 1 base, with 12 bases sitting between them. Here the CDR3 reads CASDDRRSNQPQHF. The CDR3, as DNA: TGTGCCAGTGACGACAGAAGGAGCAATCAGCCCCAGCATTTT.

This clonotype was recorded many times. The rearrangement uses TRBV20-1 and TRBJ1-5; D is undetermined. Trimming stripped 6 bases from V and 0 bases from J, with 9 bases between. Germline V gene lookup returns CDR1 DFQATT and CDR2 SNEGSKA (reference sequence). CDR3 length equals 13 residues. As DNA, the CDR3 is TGCAGTGCCCTGCGGGGTAGCAATCAGCCCCAGCATTTT. Its protein product is CSALRGSNQPQHF.

The V gene is TRBV7-2, the J gene TRBJ2-2, with 10 bases identical to TRBD2. V lost 5 bases, J lost 8 bases, and 14 bases stayed unmatched. The CDR3 totals 17 residues. Per germline, CDR1 SGHTA and CDR2 FQGNSA. CDR3: CASSPFLAGGSSGELFF. CDR3 in DNA: TGTGCCAGCAGCCCCTTTTTAGCGGGAGGTTCCTCGGGGGAGCTGTTTTTT.

This clonotype was detected ten times or more. The chain uses TRBV7-2 and TRBJ2-1; D unresolved. The CDR3 is 13 amino acids. V shed 5 bases and J shed 5 bases, with 10 bases lying between them. CDR1 SGHTA and CDR2 FQGNSA come from the germline V gene. The CDR3 sequence is CASSTWVDNEQFF. DNA of the CDR3: TGTGCCAGCAGCACGTGGGTGGACAATGAGCAGTTCTTC.

This clonotype was seen many times. This chain connects TRBV6-5 to TRBJ1-5; D unclear. CDR1 and CDR2 from the germline V gene are MNHEY and SVGAGI. The CDR3 has 13 residues. V lost 5 bases, J lost 8 bases, and 13 bases lay in between. The CDR3 protein is CASSDGAGKPQHF. The CDR3 region has the DNA TGTGCCAGCAGTGACGGCGCAGGAAAGCCCCAGCATTTT.

This clonotype was counted ten times or more. This chain links TRBV6-6 with TRBJ2-3, with 11 bases that match TRBD2. Germline CDR1 MNHNY, CDR2 SVGAGI (reference sequence). The J segment lost 3 bases and the V segment lost 6 bases, leaving 14 bases of the junction unmatched. The CDR3 has 18 residues. CDR3 residues: CASSQLAGAGISTDTQYF. The CDR3 bases are TGTGCCAGCAGCCAACTAGCGGGAGCGGGGATTAGTACAGATACGCAGTATTTT.